Below are 26 T cell receptor beta chains sequenced from a single sample in a study of a mutant IDH1 vaccine in newly diagnosed glioma. Method: immunoSEQ multiplex PCR; TCRdb's copy keeps in-frame clones and lacks some. The sample lists 50,000 or so clones; roughly 80% were seen once. Their target antigens are unknown. Time point indicated: week 5, during vaccination. The vaccine gave 300 ug of a 20-mer mutant IDH1 peptide subcutaneously per dose. The source was PBMCs, collected from a glioma patient whose treatment included an IDH1 peptide vaccine. These receptors all stem from a woman in her 50s with glioma.

As for this clone: The junction differs from germline at one of its ends, possibly a read error. The chain combines TRBV7-7 with TRBJ2-7; no reliable D call. CDR3 length: 15 amino acids. Per the germline V gene, CDR1 is SSHAT and CDR2 is FNYEAQ (reference sequence). The CDR3 bases are TGTGCTAGCAGCCCCGAGGTCGGCGGTGCCTACGAGCAGTACTTC. Protein: CASSPEVGGAYEQYF.

The CDR3 loop reads CASSPVGQGKYEQYF. In DNA form, the CDR3 reads TGTGCCAGCAGTCCCGTCGGGCAGGGGAAATACGAGCAGTACTTC. The genes are TRBV6-5 and TRBJ2-7; TRBD1 is a possible D gene (6 bases). The CDR3 loop spans 15 amino acids. Trimming left V 5 bases short and J 4 bases short, with 18 bases between. The germline CDR1 and CDR2 sequences are MNHEY and SVGAGI.

The chain combines TRBV6-1 with TRBJ2-1; 9 bases are a match to TRBD1. The CDR3 spans 15 residues. J was trimmed by 4 bases and V by 2 bases; bases with no gene match: 3. CDR1 MNHNS and CDR2 SASEGT come from the germline V gene. CDR3 region: CASSEPDRGYNEQFF. CDR3 bases: TGTGCCAGCAGTGAACCGGACAGGGGTTACAATGAGCAGTTCTTC.

The chain couples TRBV18 to TRBJ1-1; the D gene is possibly TRBD1 (5 bases). Germline V gene lookup returns CDR1 KGHSH and CDR2 LQKENI. CDR3 length: 13 amino acids. V was cut by 6 bases and J by 3 bases, with 11 bases left in between. CDR3 protein: CASSEEGYTEAFF. CDR3 nucleotides: TGTGCCAGCTCGGAGGAGGGGTACACTGAAGCTTTCTTT.

The V and J genes are TRBV19 and TRBJ1-5, with 7 bases matching TRBD1. The germline gives CDR1 LNHDA, CDR2 SQIVND (reference sequence). With V trimmed by 2 bases and J by 5 bases, 6 bases remained unmatched. This CDR3 has 15 residues. The CDR3 loop reads CASSILGTAYQPQHF. CDR3 DNA: TGTGCCAGTAGTATACTCGGGACAGCCTATCAGCCCCAGCATTTT.

The chain combines TRBV7-8 with TRBJ1-1; a possible D gene is TRBD1 (5 bases). The germline V and J ends were trimmed by 5 bases and 3 bases, with 19 bases remaining between them. From germline, CDR1 is SGHVS and CDR2 FQNEAQ. This CDR3 region has 16 residues. The chain's CDR3 is CASSPGGNMGDTEAFF. The CDR3 coding sequence is TGTGCCAGCAGCCCGGGAGGCAATATGGGGGACACTGAAGCTTTCTTT.

This clone has just a few counts. This chain uses TRBV15 with TRBJ2-3; weak D call: TRBD2 (6 bases). CDR3 length equals 15 residues. CDR1 LNHNV and CDR2 YYDKDF come from the germline V gene (reference sequence). V lost 3 bases and J lost 6, with 16 bases in between. In DNA form, the CDR3 reads TGTGCCACCAGCAGGGACTGGGGACTTGGGGATACGCAGTATTTT. This gives the protein CATSRDWGLGDTQYF.

V gene TRBV27 combines with J gene TRBJ2-1; possibly TRBD1 or TRBD2 for D (6 bases each). CDR3 length: 13 residues. V lost 0 bases and J lost 12, with 12 bases in between. CDR1 and CDR2 from the germline V gene are MNHEY and SMNVEV (reference sequence). CDR3 sequence reads: CASSLSRGVRQFF. The CDR3 nucleotides are TGTGCCAGCAGTTTATCGAGGGGGGTAAGGCAGTTCTTC.

J is TRBJ1-4 and V is TRBV18; D is perhaps TRBD1 (5 bases). Germline V gives CDR1 KGHSH, CDR2 LQKENI. The CDR3 extends over 16 amino acids. Trimming removed 5 bases at V and 0 bases at J, with 13 bases between. The DNA of the CDR3 is TGTGCCAGCTCAACCTCCGTACAGGCAACTAATGAAAAACTGTTTTTT. Its translation is CASSTSVQATNEKLFF.

The rearrangement uses TRBV10-1 and TRBJ2-5, with 9 bases fitting TRBD1. Germline CDR1 reads WNHNN; CDR2 reads SYGVQD (reference sequence). V lost 4 bases and J lost 4; bases outside the gene matches: 10. The CDR3 loop spans 16 amino acids. The CDR3 DNA follows: TGCGCCAGCAGTGGACCCGAACAGGGGGCTGGAGAGACCCAGTACTTC. It is translated as CASSGPEQGAGETQYF.

The chain carries TRBV2 and TRBJ1-1; D is undetermined. Germline V CDR1 and CDR2: SNHLY, FYNNEI. Trimming took 6 bases from V and 11 from J, leaving 19 bases between them. The CDR3 is made up of 13 amino acids. The CDR3 sequence: CASRDGPSLLAFF. The CDR3 DNA follows: TGTGCCAGCAGAGATGGACCCTCATTGTTGGCTTTCTTT.

V usage is TRBV13 and J usage is TRBJ1-1; 8 positions match TRBD1. Germline V CDR1 and CDR2: PRHDT, FYEKMQ (reference sequence). This CDR3 is 17 amino acids long. Trimming at V came to 5 bases and at J to 0 bases, leaving 11 bases not matched to a gene. The CDR3, as DNA: TGTGCCAGCAGCCTGACAGGGGCATGGGATTTGAACACTGAAGCTTTCTTT. The encoded protein is CASSLTGAWDLNTEAFF.

The gene calls are TRBV18 and TRBJ2-5, with 12 bases fitting TRBD2. Germline V lookup: CDR1 KGHSH, CDR2 LQKENI. Trimming at V came to 6 bases and at J to 2 bases, leaving 7 bases not matched to a gene. This CDR3 is built from 16 residues. CDR3 nucleotide sequence: TGTGCCAGCTCGCCTACTAGCGGGGGGTTTCAAGAGACCCAGTACTTC. Its protein is CASSPTSGGFQETQYF.

This clone came up a few times. The chain combines TRBV11-3 with TRBJ1-1, with no clear D. Per germline, CDR1 SGHNT and CDR2 YENEEA. Trimming cost V 9 bases and J 0 bases, with 11 bases left between them. The CDR3 runs 13 residues. CDR3 residues: CASMGTMNTEAFF. CDR3 nucleotides: TGTGCCAGTATGGGCACCATGAACACTGAAGCTTTCTTT.

The genes are TRBV2 and TRBJ1-3, with D possibly being TRBD1 (5 bases). The CDR3 sequence is 11 residues long. The germline V gene has CDR1 SNHLY and CDR2 FYNNEI. Trimming took 6 bases from V and 8 from J, leaving 8 bases between them. DNA of the CDR3: TGTGCCAGCAGACAGGAAGACACCATATATTTT. Translating gives CASRQEDTIYF.

The CDR3 protein is CASIGGTSYTDTQYF. The CDR3 region has the DNA TGTGCCTCTATCGGGGGGACTTCCTACACAGATACGCAGTATTTT. The J gene is TRBJ2-3, the V gene TRBV13; 7 bases map to TRBD2. Germline CDR1 is PRHDT and CDR2 is FYEKMQ (reference sequence). V gave up 11 bases and J gave up 2 bases; unmatched junction bases: 13. This CDR3 is built from 15 residues.

The count of this clone is one. The chain joins TRBV9 to TRBJ2-5; 8 bases map to TRBD1. The V segment lost 3 bases and the J segment 2 bases; nucleotides outside the gene matches: 9. Germline values: CDR1 SGDLS, CDR2 YYNGEE. The CDR3 sequence is 16 residues long. Here the CDR3 DNA reads TGTGCCAGCAGCGCTGCAACCGGGACAGGTCAAGAGACCCAGTACTTC. Amino acid sequence: CASSAATGTGQETQYF. The full variable domain, rest sourced from reference TRBV9 and TRBJ2-5, is DSGVTQTPKHLITATGQRVTLRCSPRSGDLSVYWYQQSLDQGLQFLIQYYNGEERAKGNILERFSAQQFPDLHSELNLSSLELGDSALYFCASSAATGTGQETQYFGPGTRLLVL.

This clone has a single count. A much larger clone lies a single base off, so this may be a read error. The CDR3 sequence is CASSVTGELFF. The DNA for the CDR3 is TGTGCCAGCAGCGTCACCGGGGAGCTGTTTTTT. J is TRBJ2-2 and V is TRBV5-4; D not resolved. The CDR3 is 11 amino acids. The germline gives CDR1 SGHNT, CDR2 YYREEE (reference sequence). The V end was cut by 4 bases, the J end by 4 bases, with 2 bases between.

The V call is TRBV9, the J call TRBJ1-4; maybe TRBD1 (5 bases). V was pared by 1 base and J by 2 bases, with 12 bases between. This CDR3 has 16 residues. Germline V gives CDR1 SGDLS, CDR2 YYNGEE. The CDR3 DNA sequence: TGTGCCAGCAGCGTAAGGGGACTTGCGACTAATGAAAAACTGTTTTTT. As protein: CASSVRGLATNEKLFF.

This sequence joins TRBV5-6 and TRBJ2-7; 12 bases are shared with TRBD1. Trimming at V came to 4 bases and at J to 5 bases, leaving 7 bases not matched to a gene. The germline V gene encodes CDR1 SGHDT and CDR2 YYEEEE. The CDR3 loop spans 15 amino acids. CDR3 DNA: TGTGCCAGCAGCCTAGGGACAGGGGGCGGGCACGAGCAGTACTTC. This codes for CASSLGTGGGHEQYF. Together with reference TRBV5-6 and TRBJ2-7, the CDR3 gives the full variable domain: DAGVTQSPTHLIKTRGQQVTLRCSPKSGHDTVSWYQQALGQGPQFIFQYYEEEERQRGNFPDRFSGHQFPNYSSELNVNALLLGDSALYLCASSLGTGGGHEQYFGPGTRLTVT.

V and J are TRBV18 and TRBJ1-1; TRBD1 agrees at 11 bases. V was clipped by 3 bases and J by 4 bases; unmatched bases: 1. Germline lookup yields CDR1 KGHSH and CDR2 LQKENI. This CDR3 has 14 residues. The CDR3 sequence is CASSPGQGATEAFF. The CDR3 DNA follows: TGTGCCAGCTCACCCGGACAGGGGGCCACTGAAGCTTTCTTT.

The chain combines TRBV18 with TRBJ1-2, with D tentatively TRBD1 (6 bases). The CDR3 contains 14 residues. V was cut by 3 bases and J by 5 bases, with 13 bases left in between. Germline V gene sequence: CDR1 KGHSH, CDR2 LQKENI. In nucleotides, the CDR3 is TGTGCCAGCTCACCGGCAGGGGAGGCTTATGGCTACACCTTC. It translates to CASSPAGEAYGYTF.

This chain connects TRBV6-5 to TRBJ1-1, with unresolved D. The CDR3 totals 16 residues. The germline V and J ends were trimmed by 4 bases and 1 base, with 16 bases remaining between them. Germline loops: CDR1 MNHEY, CDR2 SVGAGI. The CDR3, as DNA: TGTGCCAGCAGTTCCCCGACCCAAACCCCGAACACTGAAGCTTTCTTT. Amino acids: CASSSPTQTPNTEAFF.

The CDR3 loop is CASSLGTGVRETQYF. The CDR3 region has the DNA TGTGCCAGCAGCTTGGGCACGGGGGTAAGAGAGACCCAGTACTTC. The rearrangement uses TRBV7-9 and TRBJ2-5; TRBD2 might be the D (6 bases). Germline CDR1 SEHNR, CDR2 FQNEAQ (reference sequence). The germline V and J ends were trimmed by 3 bases and 4 bases, with 15 bases remaining between them. The CDR3 spans 15 residues.

The chain couples TRBV21-1 to TRBJ1-1. TRBV21-1 counts as a pseudogene. This CDR3 spans 16 amino acids. The CDR3 protein is CASSQGEQDGDTEAFF. In DNA form, the CDR3 reads TGTGCCAGCAGCCAAGGGGAGCAGGACGGGGACACTGAAGCTTTCTTT.

The V gene is TRBV20-1, the J gene TRBJ2-3; D remains ambiguous. CDR3 length: 11 residues. V was trimmed by 4 bases and J by 1 base, leaving 3 bases between them. Germline CDR1 DFQATT, CDR2 SNEGSKA (reference sequence). CDR3 sequence reads: CSATGTDTQYF. In nucleotides, the CDR3 is TGCAGTGCTACCGGCACAGATACGCAGTATTTT.